This TCR beta chain was retrieved from a study of blood T cells in healthy people across ages. Sample-barcoded 5' priming and a J-beta primer mix drove a second PCR of about 6 to 12 cycles. TCRdb re-called the 5' RACE reads with MiXCR, one entry per CDR3 protein. The sample shows around 800,000 distinct CDR3 sequences, about 26% of them seen only once. There are 15 residues in the CDR3. Germline loops: CDR1 LGHDT, CDR2 YNNKEL (reference sequence). Trimming at V came to 4 bases and at J to 4 bases, leaving 7 bases not matched to a gene. This clonotype turned up a few times. The sample was also linked to a second study, of T cells of mothers and their children. Per that paper: There was no detection of any persistent microchimeric T cell clones.

The TCR sequence derives from a boy aged 5 to 17 in good health. The chain links TRBV3-1 to TRBJ1-1; the match to TRBD1 covers 9 bases. Material for sequencing was blood. CDR3: CASSPRDRASTEAFF. The CDR3 nucleotides read TGTGCCAGCAGCCCCCGGGACAGGGCGAGCACTGAAGCTTTCTTT.